The 27 T cell receptor beta chains presented below share a single source sample, sequenced in a study of T cell repertoires in cytomegalovirus infection. A single record per CDR3 protein comes from TCRdb applying MiXCR to the reads. The table includes under 200,000 distinct CDR3 sequences, about a fifth detected once. Antigens for these TCRs are unknown. Specimen: CD8+ T cells from cultured PBMCs, collected from culture after CMV antigen stimulation. These TCRs come from a human donor in good health (CMV status not recorded). Some clones in this sample may be carry-over from other donors' samples.

A few counts support this clonotype. The genes are TRBV18 and TRBJ1-3, with D perhaps TRBD1 (6 bases). V shed 3 bases and J shed 0 bases, with 18 bases lying between them. Per germline, CDR1 KGHSH and CDR2 LQKENI. The CDR3 has 18 residues. CDR3 sequence: CASSPRRGPLHSGNTIYF. The DNA for the CDR3 is TGTGCCAGCTCACCTCGCAGGGGTCCTCTACACTCTGGAAACACCATATATTTT.

This clonotype was observed a few times. CDR3: CASREAGSNEQFF. CDR3 bases: TGTGCCAGTCGAGAAGCGGGGTCCAATGAGCAGTTCTTC. The chain recombines TRBV6-2 or TRBV6-3 with TRBJ2-1, with 7 nucleotides matching TRBD2. CDR1 and CDR2 from the germline V gene are MNHEY and SVGEGT. CDR3 length: 13 residues. J was trimmed by 6 bases and V by 9 bases; bases with no gene match: 8.

This clonotype was observed a few times. J is TRBJ2-2 and V is TRBV7-9; D unclear. The V gene's germline CDR1 is SEHNR and CDR2 FQNEAQ (reference sequence). Trimming removed 5 bases at V and 5 bases at J, with 15 bases between. The CDR3 covers 15 residues. The CDR3 here is CASSPASLRTGELFF. CDR3 bases: TGTGCCAGCAGCCCTGCATCACTGAGGACCGGGGAGCTGTTTTTT.

The V call is TRBV30, the J call TRBJ2-5; 13 nucleotides align to TRBD2. CDR1 is GTSNPN and CDR2 is SVGIG in the germline V gene (reference sequence). The CDR3 runs to 16 residues. The V gene end was trimmed by 2 bases and the J gene end by 1 base; junction bases not matched to a gene: 4. Here the CDR3 DNA reads TGTGCCTGGAGTACTAGCGGGGGGGAGCTCCAAGAGACCCAGTACTTC. Its protein product is CAWSTSGGELQETQYF.

In its sample, this clonotype was seen a few times. The chain couples TRBV7-8 to TRBJ2-3; TRBD2 matches 9 bases. The V segment lost 0 bases and the J segment 0 bases; nucleotides outside the gene matches: 10. This CDR3 region has 19 residues. The germline CDR1 and CDR2 sequences are SGHVS and FQNEAQ. The CDR3 DNA sequence: TGTGCCAGCAGCTTAGCCCTCAGCGGGGGGACAACTAGCACAGATACGCAGTATTTT. Translated, it gives CASSLALSGGTTSTDTQYF.

This clonotype was observed a handful of times. The chain couples TRBV7-2 to TRBJ2-7; D is unresolved. Deletions cut 5 bases from V and 0 bases from J, with 11 bases between. This CDR3 spans 14 amino acids. The germline V gene has CDR1 SGHTA and CDR2 FQGNSA. The DNA for the CDR3 is TGTGCCAGCAGCCGGGCCTGGAGCTCCTACGAGCAGTACTTC. Translating gives CASSRAWSSYEQYF. Complete variable domain (other parts from reference TRBV7-2 and TRBJ2-7): GAGVSQSPSNKVTEKGKDVELRCDPISGHTALYWYRQSLGQGLEFLIYFQGNSAPDKSGLPSDRFSAERTGGSVSTLTIQRTQQEDSAVYLCASSRAWSSYEQYFGPGTRLTVT.

This clonotype showed up just a few times. The V gene is TRBV11-2, the J gene TRBJ1-1; no clear D. This CDR3 is built from 12 residues. Germline V gene lookup returns CDR1 SGHAT and CDR2 FQNNGV. The ends were cut back, 3 bases at V and 7 bases at J, with 9 bases in the middle. CDR3 loop: CASSLMGSEAFF. The CDR3 DNA is TGTGCCAGCAGCTTGATGGGTAGTGAAGCTTTCTTT.

Turning to this clonotype: The germline gene is not matched at one end of the junction; a read error may be the cause. This rearrangement joins TRBV6-2 or TRBV6-3 to TRBJ2-3; D possibly corresponds to TRBD1 (7 bases). The V gene's germline CDR1 is MNHEY and CDR2 SVGEGT. This CDR3 contains 16 residues. The CDR3 is CARSRPRGAHTDTQYF. The CDR3 nucleotides are TGTGCCCGCAGTCGCCCCAGGGGGGCTCACACAGATACGCAGTATTTT.

V gene TRBV18 combines with J gene TRBJ2-3, with 11 nucleotides matching TRBD2. The J segment lost 2 bases and the V segment lost 2 bases, leaving 3 bases of the junction unmatched. The CDR3 is made up of 16 amino acids. The germline CDR1 and CDR2 sequences are KGHSH and LQKENI. The CDR3 DNA is TGTGCCAGCTCACCAGGGACTAGCGGATTCACAGATACGCAGTATTTT. It translates to CASSPGTSGFTDTQYF.

The chain recombines TRBV5-4 with TRBJ2-7; perhaps TRBD1 as D (6 bases). Germline CDR1 is SGHNT and CDR2 is YYREEE (reference sequence). Trimming stripped 0 bases from V and 5 bases from J, with 15 bases between. The CDR3 spans 15 residues. CDR3 protein: CASSLDYRAFDEQYF. The CDR3 coding sequence is TGTGCCAGCAGCTTGGACTACAGGGCCTTCGACGAGCAGTACTTC.

This clonotype was seen a few times. The chain joins TRBV7-9 to TRBJ2-5, with 9 bases identical to TRBD1. Trimming at V came to 5 bases and at J to 1 base, leaving 8 bases not matched to a gene. This CDR3 is built from 16 residues. Germline values: CDR1 SEHNR, CDR2 FQNEAQ (reference sequence). Here the CDR3 reads CASSNPGQGTQETQYF. CDR3 DNA: TGTGCCAGCAGCAACCCGGGACAGGGCACCCAAGAGACCCAGTACTTC.

This chain connects TRBV5-1 to TRBJ2-5; D remains unclear. V lost 0 bases and J 1 base, leaving 7 bases between the germline ends. This CDR3 comprises 14 residues. The germline CDR1 and CDR2 sequences are SGHRS and YFSETQ. The CDR3 here is CASSLERIQETQYF. As DNA, the CDR3 is TGCGCCAGCAGCTTGGAACGGATCCAAGAGACCCAGTACTTC.

The CDR3 bases are TGTGCCAGCAGCTCTGAGACGTACCAAGAGACCCAGTACTTC. This translates into CASSSETYQETQYF. V is TRBV7-2 and J is TRBJ2-5; no reliable D call. V was pared by 4 bases and J by 0 bases, with 9 bases between. Germline-derived CDR1 and CDR2 are SGHTA and FQGNSA. This CDR3 contains 14 residues.

This rearrangement joins TRBV11-2 to TRBJ2-3; TRBD2 agrees at 13 bases. V lost 5 bases to trimming and J lost 1 base; unmatched junction nucleotides: 12. The CDR3 sequence is 19 residues long. Per the germline V gene, CDR1 is SGHAT and CDR2 is FQNNGV. CDR3 region: CASSIGLAGVSSGTDTQYF. DNA for the CDR3: TGTGCCAGCAGCATAGGACTAGCGGGGGTCAGCTCGGGCACAGATACGCAGTATTTT. Filled out from reference TRBV11-2 and TRBJ2-3, the complete variable domain reads EAGVAQSPRYKIIEKRQSVAFWCNPISGHATLYWYQQILGQGPKLLIQFQNNGVVDDSQLPKDRFSAERLKGVDSTLKIQPAKLEDSAVYLCASSIGLAGVSSGTDTQYFGPGTRLTVL.

The chain joins TRBV2 to TRBJ2-1; 14 nucleotides agree with TRBD2. Germline loops: CDR1 SNHLY, CDR2 FYNNEI. The length of the CDR3 is 15 residues. Germline trimming cut 7 bases from V and 7 bases from J; bases unmatched to any gene: 6. The CDR3: CASITTSGGANEQFF. For the CDR3, the DNA is TGTGCCAGCATCACGACTAGCGGGGGGGCGAATGAGCAGTTCTTC.

The chain joins TRBV6-5 to TRBJ1-2, with unresolved D. Germline lookup yields CDR1 MNHEY and CDR2 SVGAGI. V was cut by 2 bases and J by 1 base, with 5 bases left in between. This CDR3 spans 13 amino acids. CDR3 nucleotides: TGTGCCAGCAGTTACAGATTTAACTATGGCTACACCTTC. Its protein is CASSYRFNYGYTF.

V is TRBV2 and J is TRBJ1-4; 11 bases line up with TRBD1. The CDR3 length is 16 residues. Germline assignment: CDR1 SNHLY and CDR2 FYNNEI. V shed 7 bases and J 0 bases; nucleotides not matched to a gene: 4. The CDR3 nucleotides are TGTGCCAGCATACCGGGACAGGGGGCAACTAATGAAAAACTGTTTTTT. Translated, it gives CASIPGQGATNEKLFF.

This clonotype was detected a few times. The chain has TRBV6-5 and TRBJ2-1; 9 positions agree with TRBD1. Germline CDR1 and CDR2: MNHEY and SVGAGI. The length of the CDR3 is 15 residues. J was trimmed by 8 bases and V by 2 bases; bases with no gene match: 7. The CDR3 DNA is TGTGCCAGCAGTTACCAAGGGACAGGGTTCTATGAGCAGTTCTTC. Protein: CASSYQGTGFYEQFF.

This clonotype was seen only a few times. V is TRBV19 and J is TRBJ2-1; 12 bases map to TRBD2. The CDR3 loop spans 14 amino acids. Germline-derived CDR1 and CDR2 are LNHDA and SQIVND (reference sequence). With V trimmed by 6 bases and J by 9 bases, 6 bases remained unmatched. This CDR3 reads CASSPLTSGGEQFF. In DNA form, the CDR3 reads TGTGCCAGTAGCCCTCTGACTAGCGGGGGTGAGCAGTTCTTC. Based on the CDR3 plus reference TRBV19 and TRBJ2-1, the full variable domain is DGGITQSPKYLFRKEGQNVTLSCEQNLNHDAMYWYRQDPGQGLRLIYYSQIVNDFQKGDIAEGYSVSREKKESFPLTVTSAQKNPTAFYLCASSPLTSGGEQFFGPGTRLTVL.

This chain joins TRBV7-6 and TRBJ2-2; D may be TRBD2 (5 bases). The CDR3 is made up of 18 amino acids. Trimming left V 4 bases short and J 5 bases short, with 23 bases between. Per the germline V gene, CDR1 is SGHVS and CDR2 is FNYEAQ. The CDR3, as DNA: TGTGCCAGCAGCTCCCCGCTTGGGGAGAGCCCACAGACCGGGGAGCTGTTTTTT. This codes for CASSSPLGESPQTGELFF. The complete variable domain, with remaining parts taken from reference TRBV7-6 and TRBJ2-2, reads GAGVSQSPRYKVTKRGQDVALRCDPISGHVSLYWYRQALGQGPEFLTYFNYEAQQDKSGLPNDRFSAERPEGSISTLTIQRTEQRDSAMYRCASSSPLGESPQTGELFFGEGSRLTVL.

There are a few counts of this clonotype. The V and J genes are TRBV20-1 and TRBJ1-5, with D possibly matching TRBD1 (5 bases). Trimming stripped 2 bases from V and 7 bases from J, with 12 bases between. In germline, CDR1 is DFQATT, CDR2 SNEGSKA (reference sequence). CDR3 length: 13 amino acids. The CDR3 DNA sequence: TGCAGTGCTAGAAAGGGGATTAAACAGCCCCAGCATTTT. Residues: CSARKGIKQPQHF.

There are a few counts of this clonotype. The V call is TRBV28, the J call TRBJ1-3, with D possibly TRBD1 on 5 matching bases. V lost 7 bases and J 2 bases, leaving 12 bases between the germline ends. CDR1 is MDHEN and CDR2 is SYDVKM in the germline V gene. This CDR3 spans 14 amino acids. The CDR3 bases are TGTGCCAGCACCCGGCAGGGTACTGGAAACACCATATATTTT. It encodes CASTRQGTGNTIYF.

This clonotype came up many times. The chain couples TRBV28 to TRBJ1-5; D not resolved. Trimming shortened V by 1 base and J by 3 bases, and 13 bases separated the two germline ends. This CDR3 is 16 amino acids long. Germline CDR1 and CDR2: MDHEN and SYDVKM. The CDR3 region is CASSLSSDGDNQPQHF. For the CDR3, the DNA is TGTGCCAGCAGTTTATCGTCGGACGGCGACAATCAGCCCCAGCATTTT.

A few counts support this clonotype. The chain has TRBV4-1 and TRBJ1-4, with D possibly TRBD1 on 6 matching bases. The CDR3 runs 16 residues. V dropped 4 bases and J dropped 7 bases, with 19 bases sitting between them. Germline loops: CDR1 MGHRA, CDR2 YSYEKL. CDR3 residues: CASSRGGQGSGEKLFF. Here the CDR3 DNA reads TGCGCCAGCAGCCGAGGGGGGCAGGGTTCGGGTGAAAAACTGTTTTTT.

V is TRBV6-2 or TRBV6-3 and J is TRBJ1-2; D perhaps matches TRBD1 (5 bases). Looked up from germline, CDR1 is MNHEY and CDR2 is SVGEGT. CDR3 length equals 12 residues. V was shortened by 5 bases and J by 5 bases, with 9 bases between the two germline ends. The CDR3 loop is CASSMTVYGYTF. Here the CDR3 DNA reads TGTGCCAGCAGTATGACAGTTTATGGCTACACCTTC.

The chain joins TRBV19 to TRBJ1-6; D is unresolved. Trimming cost V 3 bases and J 5 bases, with 8 bases left between them. This CDR3 has 14 amino acids. Per the germline V gene, CDR1 is LNHDA and CDR2 is SQIVND (reference sequence). CDR3 coding DNA: TGTGCCAGTAGTATGGGTCTCGATAATTCACCCCTCCACTTT. Amino acids: CASSMGLDNSPLHF.

The chain's CDR3 is CASSFGTGRSRGLGYTF. CDR3 nucleotides: TGTGCCAGCAGTTTTGGGACAGGGAGAAGCAGAGGTCTCGGCTACACCTTC. This chain connects TRBV12-3 or TRBV12-4 to TRBJ1-2; 9 nucleotides match TRBD1. The length of the CDR3 is 17 residues. Trimming at V came to 3 bases and at J to 8 bases, leaving 16 bases not matched to a gene.